Described below is a single T cell receptor beta chain sequence and its context. Its antigen is not identified. Sequencing used immunoSEQ multiplex PCR; TCRdb keeps in-frame clones, though not all of them. The profile shows 68,000 or so clones, more than 85% of them singletons. CDR1 and CDR2 (germline): SEHNR, FQNEAQ (reference sequence). Losses at the gene ends were 1 base for V and 3 bases for J; bases not matched to a gene: 5. This CDR3 is built from 15 residues. This entry belongs to a study of OX40 agonist ivuxolimab in advanced cancers. Background on the study: Patients were dosed with the agonistic anti-OX40 (CD134) antibody ivuxolimab. The mean age was approximately 60 years, ranging from about 20 to 79, with over 70% of participants male.

General study results and limits: Partial responders treated at 0.1-3.0 mg/kg exhibited clonal expansion among the lowest measured.

Peripheral blood came from all dose cohorts at three timepoints. The TCR was taken from an adult with an advanced solid tumor such as melanoma, head and neck, liver or kidney cancer. This chain joins TRBV7-9 and TRBJ1-2, with 7 bases lining up with TRBD1. This material consisted of CD4+ or CD8+ T cells sorted from blood, taken in a trial of the OX40 agonist ivuxolimab. CDR3 DNA sequence: TGTGCCAGCAGCTTAGAAGACAGGGCCTACTATGGCTACACCTTC. Amino acids: CASSLEDRAYYGYTF. Using reference TRBV7-9 and TRBJ1-2 for the parts outside the CDR3, the full variable domain is DTGVSQNPRHKITKRGQNVTFRCDPISEHNRLYWYRQTLGQGPEFLTYFQNEAQLEKSRLLSDRFSAERPKGSFSTLEIQRTEQGDSAMYLCASSLEDRAYYGYTFGSGTRLTVV.